This T cell receptor beta chain was identified during a study of blood T cell repertoires in COVID-19 (dated by TCRdb to the early 2020s). Looking at the study overall: Collaborator samples came from the United States, Italy and Spain and covered acute and convalescent phases of COVID-19. The material from the prospective study consisted of cDNA or gDNA derived from T cells, B-cell-depleted T cells, or PBMCs. The dataset comprised deeply sampled blood TCRbeta repertoires from subjects exposed to, actively infected with, or recovered from COVID-19. The repertoires were released in a freely available public database meant as a resource for research on the immune response to SARS-CoV-2. The samples were drawn from the first 160 participants of the ongoing ImmuneRACE study and from more than 1,000 subjects provided by 6 global collaborators. Nearly every sample came with metadata listing a de-identified subject ID, COVID-19 status, age in years and sex. Where available, HLA class I and class II types were obtained from metadata supplied by the sample provider rather than from assay-based typing.

At one collaborating source in Seattle, patients were enrolled during active infection and were followed longitudinally through the course of disease. Collaborating institutions collected whole blood in K2EDTA tubes following their own protocols. For TCRbeta analysis, collaborators shipped samples in one of three forms: frozen whole blood, isolated PBMCs, or DNA extracted from either of those sample types. Overall results and qualifications from the work: Clinical and demographic metadata were provided uncurated, with the amount varying by source and participant.

With regard to this clone: Its antigen is still unknown. No much larger clone is present one base from it, and per-base qualities are unavailable.

The CDR3, cysteine through phenylalanine, is 18 amino acids long. The retained sequence is limited to the CDR3, 54 bases, with the frame set at the first base. Trimming takes 0 bases off V and 2 bases off J; junction bases not matched to a gene: 7. The germline V gene encodes CDR1 MGHRA and CDR2 YSYEKL. The immunoSEQ Assay, a bias-controlled multiplex PCR, was used to amplify TCRbeta CDR3 regions from genomic DNA. The paper's data handling went like this. Nucleated cell counts per sample were estimated from amplification of reference gene primers within the assay. To quantify the absolute abundance of each unique TCRbeta CDR3 rearrangement, sequence reads were collapsed and filtered. Productive Simpson clonality was computed per sample as the square root of Simpson's diversity index over productive rearrangements. TCRdb obtained this table from immuneACCESS and retained in-frame rearrangements with V and J assigned. These tables miss some clones; where compared with another copy, unresolved V genes account for less than half of the shortfall, and the remainder is unexplained. V, J and clone size are taken as reported in that table, and D and trimming were inferred from the DNA itself. This sample gives 200,000 to 250,000 clones in total; 70% to 90% of them show up just once. The top ten clonotypes cover over 2% of the sample.

Material for sequencing was peripheral blood. This TCR was recovered from a woman aged 70-85 years with COVID-19, enrolled during active disease. The sequence is built from TRBV4-1 and TRBJ2-1; the junction holds 10 bases that match TRBD2. The CDR3 here reads CASSQEPAGGPTYNEQFF. The DNA reads TGCGCCAGCAGCCAAGAGCCAGCGGGAGGGCCTACCTACAATGAGCAGTTCTTC.